The source of this T cell receptor (beta chain) is a study of T cell repertoires in aging, cancer and after chemotherapy. Study context: Repeat sampling of healthy donors over several months to years showed clear clonal overlap. Points from the study as a whole: In each cancer cohort, median generation probability increased across chemotherapy, suggesting thymic output rebounded. Immunological memory after chemotherapy cannot be judged from the repertoire data. Age-matched healthy donors had significantly more diverse, less clonal blood TCR repertoires than untreated cancer patients.

In the case of this clonotype: Its target is unknown.

Per germline, CDR1 SGHVS and CDR2 FQNEAQ. Trimming removed 5 bases at V and 1 base at J, with 10 bases between. The CDR3 is made up of 14 amino acids. TRB rearrangements spanning V, D and J were amplified using mixed TRB-A/B primers. TCRdb re-derived calls from the multiplex PCR reads in MiXCR, one entry per CDR3 protein. The data show thousands of distinct CDR3 sequences, 25% to 35% seen once. Peripheral blood genomic DNA, not sorted cells or RNA, was the template. The chain employs TRBV7-8 and TRBJ2-3; weak D call: TRBD1 (5 bases). The sequencing sample was made of blood. The clonotype was recovered from a human donor in good health. CDR3 region: CASSGRQRTDTQYF. DNA of the CDR3: TGTGCCAGCAGCGGAAGACAGCGCACAGATACGCAGTATTTT.